A selection of T cell receptor beta chains follows, all from one sample in a study of cytomegalovirus exposure and HLA in healthy donors. Sequenced by immunoSEQ multiplex PCR; TCRdb stores in-frame clones only, minus some. The sample has about 85,000 clones, over 65% seen once. The specimen was PBMCs. These receptors came from a man younger than 40 in good health and CMV-seronegative. The CDR3 runs from the conserved cysteine through the conserved F or W. The D gene is left open where the match is weak. Clone size is shown for a subset of rows, as once, few, many or a class of expanded clone.

V gene	J gene	D gene	clone size	CDR3 DNA	CDR3 protein
TRBV6-4	TRBJ2-1	TRBD1	few	TGTGCCAGCAGTGACTCGACAGGGGGCAATGAGCAGTTCTTC	CASSDSTGGNEQFF
TRBV9	TRBJ2-3	TRBD1	once	TGTGCCAGCAGTCAGTTGGGGACAGGTAGCACAGATACGCAGTATTTT	CASSQLGTGSTDTQYF
TRBV6-5	TRBJ1-3	TRBD1	.	TGTGCCAGCAGTTTGGGACAGCTTGACTCTGGAAACACCATATATTTT	CASSLGQLDSGNTIYF
TRBV29-1	TRBJ1-1	.	few	TGCAGCGTTTCCCGACAGATTGAAGCTTTCTTT	CSVSRQIEAFF
TRBV11-3	TRBJ2-5	.	.	TGTGCCAGCAGTCGCGGACGGGGATACCAAGAGACCCAGTACTTC	CASSRGRGYQETQYF
TRBV19	TRBJ1-5	TRBD1	.	TGTGCCAGTAGTATCCTCCAGGGGGCAAAGGGTCAGCCCCAGCATTTT	CASSILQGAKGQPQHF
TRBV7-2	TRBJ1-5	.	once	TGTGCCAGCAGCTTAGTCGCGCTGGATCAGCCCCAGCATTTT	CASSLVALDQPQHF
TRBV7-8	TRBJ2-2	.	.	TGTGCCAGCAGCTTAGGAGGGGGGGTCACCGGGGAGCTGTTTTTT	CASSLGGGVTGELFF
TRBV6-1	TRBJ2-7	.	.	TGTGCCAGCAGTGACGTGGGGCAGACCTACGAGCAGTACTTC	CASSDVGQTYEQYF
TRBV2	TRBJ1-4	.	.	TGTGCCAGCAGTGAAGGGGCCAGGCAGAATGAAAAACTGTTTTTT	CASSEGARQNEKLFF
TRBV30	TRBJ2-7	TRBD1	.	TGTGCCTCCGGGACAGGGGGTTCTTACGAGCAGTACTTC	CASGTGGSYEQYF
TRBV7-9	TRBJ2-7	.	few	TGTGCCAGCAGCAAAGACAGAGGCGAAATGTACGAGCAGTACTTC	CASSKDRGEMYEQYF
TRBV5-4	TRBJ2-1	TRBD2	.	TGTGCCAGCAGCCGGACTAGCTTTCTCCTTTCATGGTACAATGAGCAGTTCTTC	CASSRTSFLLSWYNEQFF
TRBV5-5	TRBJ1-4	.	once	TGTGCCAGCACCCGGACCGGGGTTAATGAAAAACTGTTTTTT	CASTRTGVNEKLFF
TRBV4-3	TRBJ2-3	.	.	TGCGCCAGCAGCCAAGATTTGGCTGATACGCAGTATTTT	CASSQDLADTQYF
TRBV7-2	TRBJ1-2	.	few	TGTGCCAGCAGCTTAGGGTCGAGGAGTCCGCTCTATGGCTACACCTTC	CASSLGSRSPLYGYTF
TRBV19	TRBJ2-4	.	.	TGTGCCAGTAGTATTTCGGGACGGAGGGAAAACATTCAGTACTTC	CASSISGRRENIQYF
TRBV6-1	TRBJ2-3	TRBD2	medium-sized	TGTGCCAGCATTAAACTAGCGGGGGGGCCAGATACGCAGTATTTT	CASIKLAGGPDTQYF
TRBV10-1	TRBJ2-3	TRBD1	.	TGCGCCAGCAGCCGGGACAGGAGGTTGGATACGCAGTATTTT	CASSRDRRLDTQYF
TRBV30	TRBJ2-7	TRBD2	.	TGTGCCTGGAGTCAAGGGACTAGCGGGAGTTCCGAGCAGTACTTC	CAWSQGTSGSSEQYF
TRBV20-1	TRBJ1-4	.	.	TGCAGTGCGGCAGAATCACAAAAACTGTTTTTT	CSAAESQKLFF
TRBV11-3	TRBJ2-1	.	.	TGTGCCAGCAGCCTAGGGACTTCAGTGATGAATGAGCAGTTCTTC	CASSLGTSVMNEQFF
TRBV27	TRBJ1-2	TRBD1	few	TGTGCCAGCAGTGGGGACAGGGGGCTCTATGGCTACACCTTC	CASSGDRGLYGYTF
TRBV6-1	TRBJ1-2	TRBD1	few	TGTGCCAGCAGGGTGGGACAGAGAACTAACTATGGCTACACCTTC	CASRVGQRTNYGYTF